Listed below are T cell receptor beta chains from one sample, sequenced in a study of blood T cell repertoires in COVID-19. Clones were read by immunoSEQ multiplex PCR, and TCRdb kept only the in-frame ones, dropping some. The data show about 55,000 clones, around 86% seen once. Material for sequencing was peripheral blood. All receptors derive from a human donor in a cohort sampled during active COVID-19. Each CDR3 is given with its conserved first and last residue. D genes are given only for firm matches. A clone size is listed for some rows: how often the clone was seen (once, few, many), or a class if it is expanded.

abundance: .
v_gene: TRBV12-3/TRBV12-4
d_gene: .
j_gene: TRBJ1-1
CDR3aa: CASSPERGSGAFF
CDR3nt: TGTGCCAGCAGTCCCGAGAGAGGTAGTGGAGCTTTCTTT

abundance: .
v_gene: TRBV28
d_gene: TRBD1
j_gene: TRBJ1-1
CDR3aa: CAILQGRNTEAFF
CDR3nt: TGTGCCATTCTACAGGGGAGGAACACTGAAGCTTTCTTT

abundance: .
v_gene: TRBV4-3
d_gene: TRBD2
j_gene: TRBJ2-7
CDR3aa: CASSQFGRASGRQGYEQYF
CDR3nt: TGCGCCAGCAGCCAATTTGGGAGGGCTAGCGGGAGGCAGGGGTACGAGCAGTACTTC

abundance: .
v_gene: TRBV7-9
d_gene: TRBD1
j_gene: TRBJ1-1
CDR3aa: CASSFGTVNTEAFF
CDR3nt: TGTGCCAGCAGCTTTGGGACAGTGAACACTGAAGCTTTCTTT

abundance: .
v_gene: TRBV5-1
d_gene: .
j_gene: TRBJ2-4
CDR3aa: CASSNGQAYSKNIQYF
CDR3nt: TGCGCCAGCAGTAATGGACAAGCCTATTCCAAAAACATTCAGTACTTC

abundance: .
v_gene: TRBV10-3
d_gene: TRBD2
j_gene: TRBJ2-7
CDR3aa: CAIFGGDARYEQYF
CDR3nt: TGTGCCATCTTCGGGGGGGACGCCCGCTACGAGCAGTACTTC

abundance: few
v_gene: TRBV28
d_gene: .
j_gene: TRBJ1-6
CDR3aa: CASSSHRLNSPLHF
CDR3nt: TGTGCCAGCAGTTCCCACAGGCTTAATTCACCCCTCCACTTT

abundance: .
v_gene: TRBV19
d_gene: TRBD1
j_gene: TRBJ2-3
CDR3aa: CASSMTGGDTQYF
CDR3nt: TGTGCCAGTAGTATGACAGGGGGAGATACGCAGTATTTT

abundance: .
v_gene: TRBV4-2
d_gene: TRBD1
j_gene: TRBJ2-3
CDR3aa: CASSPSTGLSTDTQYF
CDR3nt: TGTGCCAGCAGCCCCTCGACAGGGTTGAGCACAGATACGCAGTATTTT

abundance: .
v_gene: TRBV7-9
d_gene: .
j_gene: TRBJ2-7
CDR3aa: CASSFSSGSYEQYF
CDR3nt: TGTGCCAGCAGCTTCAGCTCGGGCTCCTACGAGCAGTACTTC

abundance: few
v_gene: TRBV25-1
d_gene: TRBD1
j_gene: TRBJ1-6
CDR3aa: CASSATGASSPLHF
CDR3nt: TGTGCCAGCAGTGCGACAGGGGCATCGTCACCCCTCCACTTT

abundance: .
v_gene: TRBV7-2
d_gene: .
j_gene: TRBJ2-1
CDR3aa: CASSLSRTNNEQFF
CDR3nt: TGTGCCAGCAGCTTATCCCGGACAAACAATGAGCAGTTCTTC

abundance: .
v_gene: TRBV27
d_gene: TRBD1
j_gene: TRBJ2-3
CDR3aa: CAIWTGETDTQYF
CDR3nt: TGTGCCATCTGGACAGGGGAGACAGATACGCAGTATTTT

abundance: .
v_gene: TRBV28
d_gene: TRBD1
j_gene: TRBJ1-2
CDR3aa: CASRPGGVGGYTF
CDR3nt: TGTGCCAGCAGGCCAGGGGGTGTTGGGGGCTACACCTTC

abundance: .
v_gene: TRBV5-1
d_gene: TRBD1
j_gene: TRBJ2-3
CDR3aa: CASSGRDRGLDTQYF
CDR3nt: TGCGCCAGCAGCGGAAGGGACAGGGGGCTCGATACGCAGTATTTT

abundance: .
v_gene: TRBV28
d_gene: TRBD1
j_gene: TRBJ2-1
CDR3aa: CASSLPGQGREQFF
CDR3nt: TGTGCCAGCAGTTTACCGGGACAGGGACGTGAGCAGTTCTTC

abundance: .
v_gene: TRBV2
d_gene: .
j_gene: TRBJ1-4
CDR3aa: CASSGPGGINEKLFF
CDR3nt: TGTGCCAGCAGTGGCCCGGGGGGCATTAATGAAAAACTGTTTTTT

abundance: .
v_gene: TRBV18
d_gene: TRBD1
j_gene: TRBJ2-1
CDR3aa: CASSPRGQGAGLNYNEQFF
CDR3nt: TGTGCCAGCTCACCACGGGGACAGGGGGCCGGTCTAAATTACAATGAGCAGTTCTTC

abundance: once
v_gene: TRBV9
d_gene: .
j_gene: TRBJ1-1
CDR3aa: CASSAKRENTEAFF
CDR3nt: TGTGCCAGCAGCGCAAAGAGGGAGAACACTGAAGCTTTCTTT

abundance: .
v_gene: TRBV28
d_gene: TRBD1
j_gene: TRBJ1-2
CDR3aa: CASSPAGGTGVYGYTF
CDR3nt: TGTGCCAGCAGTCCCGCGGGGGGGACAGGGGTCTATGGCTACACCTTC

abundance: .
v_gene: TRBV4-1
d_gene: .
j_gene: TRBJ2-6
CDR3aa: CASSQDFTREPNVLTF
CDR3nt: TGCGCCAGCAGCCAAGATTTTACGAGGGAACCCAACGTCCTGACTTTC

abundance: .
v_gene: TRBV20-1
d_gene: .
j_gene: TRBJ1-4
CDR3aa: CSASYSVTNEKLFF
CDR3nt: TGCAGTGCTAGTTATTCCGTGACTAATGAAAAACTGTTTTTT